The clone carrying this T cell receptor beta chain was observed at least ten times. Its target is not known. The entry originates in a study of regulatory T cells in long-lasting Graves disease. Study background: Newly diagnosed Graves' patients had under 3 months of antithyroid drugs.

Study-level results: Blood alone, not thyroid tissue, was studied.

Specified time point: newly diagnosed GD, antithyroid drugs for less than 3 months. RNA extracted from PBMCs served as the sequencing template. Both iRepertoire HTBI primers and Arm-PCR of CDR3 regions were used to build the TCR beta libraries. TCRdb redid the calling of the multiplex PCR reads with MiXCR, one entry per CDR3 protein. The sample lists approximately 400,000 distinct CDR3 sequences, roughly 10% seen once, with under 20% in the top ten. The CDR3 length is 11 residues. Trimming cost V 4 bases and J 5 bases, with 8 bases left between them. Per germline, CDR1 DFQATT and CDR2 SNEGSKA (reference sequence). These records were also assigned to another study, of T cells in Graves' hyperthyroidism and ophthalmopathy. That source adds: Graves' hyperthyroidism without ophthalmopathy progression within 18 months was termed stable.

V and J are TRBV20-1 and TRBJ1-2; D is ambiguous. The source material was peripheral blood mononuclear cells (PBMCs), sampled at new diagnosis, from a patient treated with antithyroid drugs. This TCR derives from a woman younger than 35 with Graves disease. CDR3 nucleotide sequence: TGCAGTGCTACGGGTCCTTATGGCTACACCTTC. The encoded protein is CSATGPYGYTF.